The 21 T cell receptor beta chains given below trace back to one sample, sequenced in a study of blood T cell repertoires in COVID-19. Assay used: immunoSEQ multiplex PCR; TCRdb lists only in-frame clones, some missing. In the table there are some 260,000 clones, 88% of which are singletons. The sample taken for sequencing was peripheral blood. These receptors came from a woman in her seventies with COVID-19, enrolled during active disease.

The chain uses TRBV19 and TRBJ1-5; tentatively, D is TRBD1 (5 bases). The CDR3 is 13 amino acids. From germline, CDR1 is LNHDA and CDR2 SQIVND (reference sequence). V was trimmed by 8 bases and J by 4 bases, leaving 12 bases between them. The CDR3 nucleotides are TGTGCCAGTCTAGACAGACTGAATCAGCCCCAGCATTTT. This sequence encodes CASLDRLNQPQHF.

This clone occurred once. V is TRBV11-2 and J is TRBJ2-7, with 8 bases matching TRBD2. The CDR3 has 12 residues. Germline loops: CDR1 SGHAT, CDR2 FQNNGV. V lost 1 base to trimming and J lost 7 bases; unmatched junction nucleotides: 0. In DNA form, the CDR3 reads TGTGCCAGCAGCTTAGCGGGAGGGGAGCAGTACTTC. Its translation is CASSLAGGEQYF.

V usage is TRBV13 and J usage is TRBJ2-5; weak D call: TRBD1 (5 bases). The V end was cut by 5 bases, the J end by 2 bases, with 12 bases between. The CDR3 is made up of 14 amino acids. Germline V lookup: CDR1 PRHDT, CDR2 FYEKMQ (reference sequence). The chain's CDR3 is CASSPTGGQETQYF. In nucleotides, the CDR3 is TGTGCCAGCAGCCCTACAGGTGGGCAAGAGACCCAGTACTTC.

J is TRBJ1-1 and V is TRBV29-1; D is perhaps TRBD1 (6 bases). Deletions cut 7 bases from V and 7 bases from J, with 25 bases between. CDR1 is SQVTM and CDR2 is ANQGSEA in the germline V gene. The CDR3 covers 15 residues. The CDR3 here is CSGGISVGRGGEAFF. The CDR3 DNA reads TGCAGCGGAGGAATTTCTGTTGGCAGGGGTGGTGAAGCTTTCTTT.

This clone was recorded once. The chain carries TRBV30 and TRBJ1-1, with a tentative D call TRBD1 (6 bases). V was cut by 4 bases and J by 4 bases, with 10 bases left in between. This CDR3 contains 12 residues. Germline CDR1 and CDR2: GTSNPN and SVGIG (reference sequence). CDR3 sequence reads: CAWTGETTEAFF. The CDR3 region has the DNA TGTGCCTGGACAGGGGAAACCACTGAAGCTTTCTTT.

V and J are TRBV28 and TRBJ2-7; D might be TRBD2 (5 bases). Deletions cut 6 bases from V and 2 bases from J, with 11 bases between. The germline V gene has CDR1 MDHEN and CDR2 SYDVKM. The CDR3 loop spans 13 amino acids. CDR3 DNA sequence: TGTGCCAGCAGCCGAGGGCGGACCTACGAGCAGTACTTC. This gives the protein CASSRGRTYEQYF. Using reference TRBV28 and TRBJ2-7 for the parts outside the CDR3, the full variable domain is DVKVTQSSRYLVKRTGEKVFLECVQDMDHENMFWYRQDPGLGLRLIYFSYDVKMKEKGDIPEGYSVSREKKERFSLILESASTNQTSMYLCASSRGRTYEQYFGPGTRLTVT.

The V gene is TRBV12-3 or TRBV12-4, the J gene TRBJ2-7, with 8 positions matching TRBD2. The CDR3 consists of 13 residues. J gave up 3 bases and V 6 bases, and 4 bases lay outside the gene matches. The CDR3 spells CASRVAGGYEQYF. The CDR3 bases are TGTGCCAGCAGAGTTGCGGGGGGCTACGAGCAGTACTTC.

The rearrangement uses TRBV7-8 and TRBJ2-5; D possibly corresponds to TRBD1 (6 bases). The CDR3 length is 14 residues. The V end lost 4 bases, the J end lost 1 base, and 10 bases lay between the germline ends. Germline V gives CDR1 SGHVS, CDR2 FQNEAQ. The CDR3 bases are TGTGCCAGCAGCTCCGGACAGCTCCAAGAGACCCAGTACTTC. Protein: CASSSGQLQETQYF.

This sequence joins TRBV7-2 and TRBJ1-2; D is unresolved. V was cut by 2 bases and J by 5 bases, with 15 bases left in between. The CDR3 has 15 amino acids. Germline V gene lookup returns CDR1 SGHTA and CDR2 FQGNSA. CDR3 in amino acids: CASSLNYEGEYGYTF. The CDR3 DNA reads as TGTGCCAGCAGCTTAAACTATGAAGGAGAATATGGCTACACCTTC.

J is TRBJ2-3 and V is TRBV7-9; 13 positions agree with TRBD2. Germline values: CDR1 SEHNR, CDR2 FQNEAQ (reference sequence). CDR3 size: 16 residues. V shed 3 bases, J shed 5 bases, and the junction held 5 bases outside the gene matches. CDR3 region: CASSLGLAGLGDTQYF. In DNA form, the CDR3 reads TGTGCCAGCAGCTTGGGACTAGCGGGATTAGGAGATACGCAGTATTTT.

The genes are TRBV19 and TRBJ2-1; 9 bases are a match to TRBD2. The V segment lost 2 bases and the J segment 4 bases; nucleotides outside the gene matches: 6. The germline V gene encodes CDR1 LNHDA and CDR2 SQIVND (reference sequence). This CDR3 has 16 amino acids. The CDR3, as DNA: TGTGCCAGTAGTATATCGGCTAGCGGGGAATACAATGAGCAGTTCTTC. Translated: CASSISASGEYNEQFF.

The J gene is TRBJ2-7, the V gene TRBV30; 9 nucleotides align to TRBD2. From germline, CDR1 is GTSNPN and CDR2 SVGIG (reference sequence). With V trimmed by 1 base and J by 5 bases, 12 bases remained unmatched. CDR3 length: 16 amino acids. CDR3 residues: CAWSALDSEREDEQYF. CDR3 DNA sequence: TGTGCCTGGAGTGCCCTAGATTCGGAGCGGGAGGACGAGCAGTACTTC.

This rearrangement joins TRBV28 to TRBJ2-1; 9 bases line up with TRBD2. The V gene end was trimmed by 3 bases and the J gene end by 5 bases; junction bases not matched to a gene: 5. The length of the CDR3 is 15 residues. Per germline, CDR1 MDHEN and CDR2 SYDVKM. CDR3: CASSLILAGDNEQFF. In nucleotides, the CDR3 is TGTGCCAGCAGTTTGATACTAGCGGGTGACAATGAGCAGTTCTTC.

With respect to this clone: The same CDR3 arises from other DNA sequences in this sample as well. The genes are TRBV6-5 and TRBJ2-2, with 10 bases aligning to TRBD1. This CDR3 has 15 residues. The germline gives CDR1 MNHEY, CDR2 SVGAGI. The V and J ends lost 6 bases and 5 bases, in that order; junction bases with no gene match: 6. CDR3 sequence: CASRVGTGVTGELFF. CDR3 bases: TGTGCCAGCAGGGTCGGGACAGGGGTAACCGGGGAGCTGTTTTTT.

This chain connects TRBV6-5 to TRBJ1-2; TRBD1 matches at 7 bases. The V gene end was trimmed by 6 bases and the J gene end by 7 bases; junction bases not matched to a gene: 8. The CDR3 is 13 residues long. CDR1 and CDR2 from the germline V gene are MNHEY and SVGAGI. For the CDR3, the DNA is TGTGCCAGCAGATACGACAGGGAGTTTGGCTACACCTTC. Its translation is CASRYDREFGYTF.

The J gene is TRBJ1-1, the V gene TRBV30, with D uncertain. V lost 0 bases and J 3 bases, leaving 20 bases between the germline ends. Germline V gene sequence: CDR1 GTSNPN, CDR2 SVGIG (reference sequence). CDR3 size: 17 residues. The CDR3 sequence is CAWSVSSLRPLDTEAFF. CDR3 in DNA: TGTGCCTGGAGTGTATCTTCTTTGCGGCCTTTGGACACTGAAGCTTTCTTT. Combining the CDR3 with reference TRBV30 and TRBJ1-1 gives the whole variable domain SQTIHQWPATLVQPVGSPLSLECTVEGTSNPNLYWYRQAAGRGLQLLFYSVGIGQISSEVPQNLSASRPQDRQFILSSKKLLLSDSGFYLCAWSVSSLRPLDTEAFFGQGTRLTVV.

The chain joins TRBV10-3 to TRBJ1-2, with D possibly being TRBD1 (6 bases). Germline V lookup: CDR1 ENHRY, CDR2 SYGVKD. This CDR3 has 12 residues. Trimming cost V 3 bases and J 6 bases, with 8 bases left between them. In DNA form, the CDR3 reads TGTGCCATCAGTGACGCAGGGGATGGCTACACCTTC. Translation gives CAISDAGDGYTF.

This clone showed up just once. The V and J genes are TRBV24-1 and TRBJ2-3; 8 positions agree with TRBD1. J lost 5 bases, V lost 3 bases, and 6 bases had no gene match. CDR1 and CDR2 from the germline V gene are KGHDR and SFDVKD. CDR3 length: 15 amino acids. The chain's CDR3 is CATSDHQGAIDTQYF. The DNA of the CDR3 is TGTGCCACCAGTGATCACCAGGGGGCGATAGATACGCAGTATTTT.

V and J are TRBV19 and TRBJ2-7; 10 positions agree with TRBD1. From germline, CDR1 is LNHDA and CDR2 SQIVND (reference sequence). Trimming took 5 bases from V and 7 from J; bases not matched to a gene: 8. The CDR3 is 14 residues long. CDR3 sequence (DNA): TGTGCCAGTAGTCTAAGACAGGGGGCGGGTGAGCAGTACTTC. It is translated as CASSLRQGAGEQYF.

The gene calls are TRBV20-1 and TRBJ2-2; 7 bases map to TRBD2. CDR1 and CDR2 from the germline V gene are DFQATT and SNEGSKA (reference sequence). V was pared by 3 bases and J by 1 base, with 8 bases of the junction left unmatched. CDR3 size: 16 residues. For the CDR3, the DNA is TGCAGTGCTAGTGATCTTGCTAGCGGGAACACCGGGGAGCTGTTTTTT. It specifies CSASDLASGNTGELFF.

The chain joins TRBV7-3 to TRBJ2-3; TRBD2 matches 14 bases. This CDR3 is 18 amino acids long. The germline CDR1 and CDR2 sequences are SGHTA and FQGTGA. After removal of 5 bases from V and 5 bases from J, the junction contained 12 bases not matched to a gene. The CDR3: CASSPNPGLAGEIDTQYF. The CDR3 coding sequence is TGTGCCAGCAGCCCGAATCCGGGACTAGCGGGAGAGATAGATACGCAGTATTTT.